This entry is about one TCR beta chain. Generated by immunoSEQ multiplex PCR, the TCRdb table keeps only in-frame clones and is missing some. The table lists just over 300,000 clones, over 75% of them singletons. The entry originates in a study of blood T cell repertoires in COVID-19. Sequenced input: PBMCs or T cells enriched from blood (not recorded which). The sequence was collected from a man aged 30 to 39 who had recovered from COVID-19.

CDR3 bases: TGTGCCAGCAGCGATCCTAGCGGGGGGGTTAGAGCGTCAGATACGCAGTATTTT. Translation: CASSDPSGGVRASDTQYF. The genes are TRBV9 and TRBJ2-3, with 12 bases that match TRBD2. V was pared by 3 bases and J by 4 bases, with 12 bases of the junction left unmatched. Germline CDR1 is SGDLS and CDR2 is YYNGEE. This CDR3 has 18 amino acids. Full variable domain (outside the CDR3, taken from reference TRBV9 and TRBJ2-3): DSGVTQTPKHLITATGQRVTLRCSPRSGDLSVYWYQQSLDQGLQFLIQYYNGEERAKGNILERFSAQQFPDLHSELNLSSLELGDSALYFCASSDPSGGVRASDTQYFGPGTRLTVL.